Shown below are 6 T cell receptor beta chains from a single sample sequenced in a study of cytomegalovirus exposure and HLA in healthy donors. The PCR employed 60 Vbeta primers together with 13 Jbeta primers. TCRdb's table, derived via immunoSEQ multiplex PCR, lists solely in-frame clones and lacks some. The table records about 110,000 clones, about four fifths of them present only once. Material for sequencing was PBMCs. The receptors originated from a woman aged 50 to 60 in good health and CMV-seropositive.

The V and J genes are TRBV4-2 and TRBJ1-6, with TRBD1 identical over 8 bases. Germline assignment: CDR1 LGHNA and CDR2 YNFKEQ. This CDR3 is built from 17 residues. Trimming removed 8 bases from V and 1 base from J; junction bases left unmatched: 10. The CDR3 DNA reads TGTGCCAGCCGACCAGGGGGCGCAGGATCCTATAATTCACCCCTCCACTTT. Protein sequence: CASRPGGAGSYNSPLHF.

Note on this clone: One end of the junction does not line up with germline, which may come from a read error. The chain couples TRBV28 to TRBJ1-3; 8 bases agree with TRBD1. Germline-derived CDR1 and CDR2 are MDHEN and SYDVKM. This CDR3 has 16 amino acids. The DNA for the CDR3 is TGTGCCAGCAGCTTATCCACTGGGACAGGAGGAAACACCATATATTTT. It translates to CASSLSTGTGGNTIYF.

In regard to this clone: At one of its ends the junction is not consistent with the germline gene, which may arise from a read error. The J gene is TRBJ2-6, the V gene TRBV25-1, with TRBD1 identical over 7 bases. Germline V gene data show CDR1 as MGHDK and CDR2 as SYGVNS. The CDR3 is 16 residues long. The CDR3 protein is CATSQTGLSGANVPTF. In DNA form, the CDR3 reads TGTGCCACCTCCCAGACAGGGCTCTCTGGGGCCAACGTCCCGACTTTC.

This chain links TRBV19 with TRBJ1-5; D ambiguous. Per the germline V gene, CDR1 is LNHDA and CDR2 is SQIVND (reference sequence). V lost 2 bases, J lost 7 bases, and 12 bases lay in between. This CDR3 contains 14 residues. This chain's CDR3 is CASSIQDSTQPQHF. CDR3 bases: TGTGCCAGTAGTATACAAGACTCGACCCAGCCCCAGCATTTT.

This chain links TRBV6-6 with TRBJ2-3; D unclear. Germline CDR1 reads MNHNY; CDR2 reads SVGAGI (reference sequence). V lost 7 bases, J lost 2 bases, and 10 bases lay in between. The CDR3 has 13 amino acids. The CDR3 loop is CASTLDSTDTQYF. CDR3 nucleotides: TGTGCCAGCACCTTAGACTCCACAGATACGCAGTATTTT.

The chain employs TRBV6-5 and TRBJ1-2, with TRBD1 matching 10 bases. Germline V gene lookup returns CDR1 MNHEY and CDR2 SVGAGI. This CDR3 is 16 amino acids long. J gave up 2 bases and V 2 bases, and 5 bases lay outside the gene matches. DNA of the CDR3: TGTGCCAGCAGTTACGGCGAGACAGGGGGCAACTATGGCTACACCTTC. Translation gives CASSYGETGGNYGYTF.